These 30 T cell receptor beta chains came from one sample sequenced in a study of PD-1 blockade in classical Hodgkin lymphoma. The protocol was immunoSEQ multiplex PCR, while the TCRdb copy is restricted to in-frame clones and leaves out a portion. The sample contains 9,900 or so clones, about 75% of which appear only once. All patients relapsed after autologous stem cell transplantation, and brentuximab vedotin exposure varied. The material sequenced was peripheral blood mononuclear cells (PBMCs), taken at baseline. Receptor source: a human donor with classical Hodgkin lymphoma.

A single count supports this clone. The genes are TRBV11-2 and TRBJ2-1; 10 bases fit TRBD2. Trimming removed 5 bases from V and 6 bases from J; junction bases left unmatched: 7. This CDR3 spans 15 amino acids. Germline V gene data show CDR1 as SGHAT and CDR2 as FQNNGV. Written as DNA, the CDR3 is TGTGCCAGCAGCCCCCGGACTAGCGGCTCCAATGAGCAGTTCTTC. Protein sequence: CASSPRTSGSNEQFF.

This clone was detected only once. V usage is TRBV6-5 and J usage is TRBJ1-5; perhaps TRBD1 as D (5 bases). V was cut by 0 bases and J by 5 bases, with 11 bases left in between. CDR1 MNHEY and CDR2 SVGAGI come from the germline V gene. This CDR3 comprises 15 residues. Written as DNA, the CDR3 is TGTGCCAGCAGTTACTCCGGGGCCGGGGATCAGCCCCAGCATTTT. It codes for CASSYSGAGDQPQHF.

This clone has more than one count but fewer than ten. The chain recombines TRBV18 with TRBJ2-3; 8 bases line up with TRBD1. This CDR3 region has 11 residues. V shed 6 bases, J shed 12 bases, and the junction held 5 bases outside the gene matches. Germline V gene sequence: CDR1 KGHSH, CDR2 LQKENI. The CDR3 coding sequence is TGTGCCAGCTCCCTTGGACAGGGACAGTATTTT. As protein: CASSLGQGQYF. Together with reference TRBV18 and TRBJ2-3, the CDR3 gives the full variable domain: NAGVMQNPRHLVRRRGQEARLRCSPMKGHSHVYWYRQLPEEGLKFMVYLQKENIIDESGMPKERFSAEFPKEGPSILRIQQVVRGDSAAYFCASSLGQGQYFGPGTRLTVL.

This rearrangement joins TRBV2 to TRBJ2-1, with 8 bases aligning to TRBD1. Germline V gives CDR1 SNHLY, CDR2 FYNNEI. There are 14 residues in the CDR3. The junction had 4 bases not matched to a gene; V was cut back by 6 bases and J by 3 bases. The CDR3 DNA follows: TGTGCCAGCAGCCCGACAGGGGACTACAATGAGCAGTTCTTC. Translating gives CASSPTGDYNEQFF.

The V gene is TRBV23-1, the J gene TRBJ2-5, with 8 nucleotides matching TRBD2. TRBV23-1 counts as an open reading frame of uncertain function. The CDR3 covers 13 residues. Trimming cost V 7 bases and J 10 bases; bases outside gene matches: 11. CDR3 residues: CASTPPGLEDQYF. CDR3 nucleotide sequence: TGCGCCAGCACTCCACCGGGACTAGAGGACCAGTACTTC.

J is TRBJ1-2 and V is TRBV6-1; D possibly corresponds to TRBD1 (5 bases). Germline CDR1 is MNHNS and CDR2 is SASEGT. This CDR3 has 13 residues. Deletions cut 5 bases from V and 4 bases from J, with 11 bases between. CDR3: CASSQGLSYGYTF. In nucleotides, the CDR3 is TGTGCCAGCAGTCAGGGTCTAAGCTATGGCTACACCTTC.

CDR3: CASSVTNSYEQYF. The CDR3 nucleotides are TGTGCCAGCAGTGTCACCAACTCCTACGAGCAGTACTTC. The rearrangement joins TRBV6-1 to TRBJ2-7; the D is unclear. Germline-derived CDR1 and CDR2 are MNHNS and SASEGT. V gave up 4 bases and J gave up 0 bases, with 7 bases separating them. This CDR3 is 13 amino acids long.

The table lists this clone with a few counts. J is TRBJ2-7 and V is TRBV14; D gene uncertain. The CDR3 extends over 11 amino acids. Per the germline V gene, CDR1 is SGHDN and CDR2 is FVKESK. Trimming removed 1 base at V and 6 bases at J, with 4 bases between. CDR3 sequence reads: CASSQGLEQYF. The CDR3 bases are TGTGCCAGCAGCCAAGGACTCGAGCAGTACTTC.

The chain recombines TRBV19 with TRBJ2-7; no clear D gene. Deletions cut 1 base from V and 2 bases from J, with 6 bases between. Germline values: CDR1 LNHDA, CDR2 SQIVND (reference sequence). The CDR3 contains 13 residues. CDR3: CASSIAETYEQYF. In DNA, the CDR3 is TGTGCCAGTAGTATAGCCGAAACCTACGAGCAGTACTTC.

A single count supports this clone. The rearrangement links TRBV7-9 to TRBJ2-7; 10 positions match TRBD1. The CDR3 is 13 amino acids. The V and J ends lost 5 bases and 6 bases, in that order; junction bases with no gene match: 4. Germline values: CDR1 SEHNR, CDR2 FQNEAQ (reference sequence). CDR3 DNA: TGTGCCAGCAGCCTACGGACAGGGGGCGAGCAGTACTTC. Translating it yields CASSLRTGGEQYF.

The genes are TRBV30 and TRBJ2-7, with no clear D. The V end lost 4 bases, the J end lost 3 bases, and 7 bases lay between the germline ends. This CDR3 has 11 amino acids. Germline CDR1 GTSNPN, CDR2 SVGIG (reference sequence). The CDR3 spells CAWKDVYEQYF. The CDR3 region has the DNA TGTGCCTGGAAAGACGTCTACGAGCAGTACTTC.

CDR3 in amino acids: CASSDQGAAGANVLTF. CDR3 coding DNA: TGTGCCAGCAGTGACCAGGGGGCGGCTGGGGCCAACGTCCTGACTTTC. The chain combines TRBV6-1 with TRBJ2-6; 8 positions match TRBD1. Trimming took 3 bases from V and 2 from J; bases not matched to a gene: 3. This CDR3 comprises 16 residues. CDR1 MNHNS and CDR2 SASEGT come from the germline V gene.

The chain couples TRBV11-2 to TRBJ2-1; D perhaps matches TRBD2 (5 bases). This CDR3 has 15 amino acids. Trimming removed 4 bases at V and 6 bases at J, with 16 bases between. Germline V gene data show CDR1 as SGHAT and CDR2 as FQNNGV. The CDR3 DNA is TGTGCCAGCAGCTATCAAGGTCGGGGTTTCAATGAGCAGTTCTTC. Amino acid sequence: CASSYQGRGFNEQFF.

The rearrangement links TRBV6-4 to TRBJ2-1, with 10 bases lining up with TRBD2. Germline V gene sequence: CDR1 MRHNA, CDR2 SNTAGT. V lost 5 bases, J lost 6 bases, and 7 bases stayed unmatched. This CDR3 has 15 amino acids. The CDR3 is CASSSVSSGSNEQFF. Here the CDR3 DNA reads TGTGCCAGCAGTTCGGTATCTAGCGGGAGCAATGAGCAGTTCTTC.

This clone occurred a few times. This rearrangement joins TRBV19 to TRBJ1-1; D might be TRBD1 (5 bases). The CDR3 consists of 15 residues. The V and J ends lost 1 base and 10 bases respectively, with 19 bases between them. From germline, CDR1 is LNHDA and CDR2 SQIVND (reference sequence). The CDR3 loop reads CASSIAPGGAIRAFF. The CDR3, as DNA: TGTGCCAGTAGTATAGCTCCTGGCGGGGCGATTCGAGCTTTCTTT.

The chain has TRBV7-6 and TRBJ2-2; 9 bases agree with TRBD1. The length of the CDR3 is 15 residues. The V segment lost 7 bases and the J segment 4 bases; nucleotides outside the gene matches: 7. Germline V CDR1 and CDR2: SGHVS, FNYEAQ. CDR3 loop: CASTTQGAGTGELFF. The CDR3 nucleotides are TGTGCCAGCACGACACAGGGGGCGGGCACCGGGGAGCTGTTTTTT.

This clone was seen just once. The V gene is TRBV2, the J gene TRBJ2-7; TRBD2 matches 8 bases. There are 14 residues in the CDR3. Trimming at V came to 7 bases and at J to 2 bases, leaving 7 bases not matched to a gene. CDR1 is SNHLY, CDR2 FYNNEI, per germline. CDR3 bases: TGTGCCAGCACCCAGGGACTAGAAGCCTACGAGCAGTACTTC. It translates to CASTQGLEAYEQYF.

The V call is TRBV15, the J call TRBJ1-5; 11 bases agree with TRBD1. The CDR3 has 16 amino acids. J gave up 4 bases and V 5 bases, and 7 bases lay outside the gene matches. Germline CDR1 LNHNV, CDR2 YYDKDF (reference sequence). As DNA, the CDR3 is TGTGCCACCAGCTCCTCCGGGACAGGGGGAAATCAGCCCCAGCATTTT. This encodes CATSSSGTGGNQPQHF.

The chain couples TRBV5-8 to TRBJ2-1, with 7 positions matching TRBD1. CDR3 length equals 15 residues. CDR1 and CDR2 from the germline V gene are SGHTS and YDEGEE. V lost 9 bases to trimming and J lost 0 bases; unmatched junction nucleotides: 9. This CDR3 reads CATIRQGSSYNEQFF. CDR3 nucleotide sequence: TGTGCCACTATAAGACAGGGAAGCTCCTACAATGAGCAGTTCTTC.

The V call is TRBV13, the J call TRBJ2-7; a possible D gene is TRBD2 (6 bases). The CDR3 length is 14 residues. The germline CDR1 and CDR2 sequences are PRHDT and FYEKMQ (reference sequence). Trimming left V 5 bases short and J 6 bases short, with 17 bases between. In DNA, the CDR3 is TGTGCCAGCAGCCCCCGTGAGCGGGTGAGCGAGCAGTACTTC. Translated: CASSPRERVSEQYF.

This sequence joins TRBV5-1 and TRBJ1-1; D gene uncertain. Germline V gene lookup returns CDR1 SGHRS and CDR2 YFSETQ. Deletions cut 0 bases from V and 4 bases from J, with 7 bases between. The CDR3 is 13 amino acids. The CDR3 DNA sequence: TGCGCCAGCAGCTTGGCACTTCCCACTGAAGCTTTCTTT. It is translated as CASSLALPTEAFF.

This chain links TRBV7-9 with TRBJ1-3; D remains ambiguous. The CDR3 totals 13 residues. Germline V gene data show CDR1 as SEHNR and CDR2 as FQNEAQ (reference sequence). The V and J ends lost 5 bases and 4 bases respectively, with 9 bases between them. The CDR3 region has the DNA TGTGCCAGCAGCCGAGAAGCAGGAAACACCATATATTTT. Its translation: CASSREAGNTIYF.

CDR3 sequence: CASSPTQGYSGNTIYF. Here the CDR3 DNA reads TGTGCCAGCAGCCCAACCCAGGGGTACTCTGGAAACACCATATATTTT. The rearrangement links TRBV27 to TRBJ1-3; D may be TRBD1 (6 bases). The CDR3 runs 16 residues. Germline CDR1 reads MNHEY; CDR2 reads SMNVEV (reference sequence). Trimming removed 6 bases from V and 0 bases from J, with 15 bases in between.

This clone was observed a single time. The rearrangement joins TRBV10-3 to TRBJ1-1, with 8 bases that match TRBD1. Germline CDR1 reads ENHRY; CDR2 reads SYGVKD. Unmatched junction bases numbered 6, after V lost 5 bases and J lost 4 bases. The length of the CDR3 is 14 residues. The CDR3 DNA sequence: TGTGCCATCAGTCCCAGGGGGCAGGGCACTGAAGCTTTCTTT. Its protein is CAISPRGQGTEAFF.

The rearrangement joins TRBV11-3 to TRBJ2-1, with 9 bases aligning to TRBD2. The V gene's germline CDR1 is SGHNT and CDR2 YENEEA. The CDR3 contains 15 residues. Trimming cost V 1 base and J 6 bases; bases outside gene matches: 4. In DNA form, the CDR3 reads TGTGCCAGCAGCTTAGCGCGGGAGGGCCGCAATGAGCAGTTCTTC. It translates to CASSLAREGRNEQFF. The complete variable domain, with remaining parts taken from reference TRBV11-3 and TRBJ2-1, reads EAGVVQSPRYKIIEKKQPVAFWCNPISGHNTLYWYLQNLGQGPELLIRYENEEAVDDSQLPKDRFSAERLKGVDSTLKIQPAELGDSAVYLCASSLAREGRNEQFFGPGTRLTVL.

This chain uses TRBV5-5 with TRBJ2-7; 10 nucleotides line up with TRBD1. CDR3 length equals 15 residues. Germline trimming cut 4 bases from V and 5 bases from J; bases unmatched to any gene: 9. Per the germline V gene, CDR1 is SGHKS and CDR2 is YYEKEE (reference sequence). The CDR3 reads CASSDRDRGFHEQYF. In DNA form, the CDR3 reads TGTGCCAGCAGCGACCGGGACAGGGGTTTCCACGAGCAGTACTTC.

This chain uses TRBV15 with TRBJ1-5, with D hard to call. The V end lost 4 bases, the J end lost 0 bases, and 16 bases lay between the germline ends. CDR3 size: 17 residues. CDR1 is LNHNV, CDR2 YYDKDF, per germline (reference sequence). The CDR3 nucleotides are TGTGCCACCAGCACTCTGGTTCCTACTTATAGCAATCAGCCCCAGCATTTT. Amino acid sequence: CATSTLVPTYSNQPQHF.

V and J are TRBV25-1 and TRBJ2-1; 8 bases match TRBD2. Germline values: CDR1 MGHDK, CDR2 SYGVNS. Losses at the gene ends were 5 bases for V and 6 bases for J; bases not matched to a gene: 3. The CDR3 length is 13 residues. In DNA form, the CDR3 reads TGTGCCAGCAGTCTAGCGGGTATCAATGAGCAGTTCTTC. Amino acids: CASSLAGINEQFF.

The CDR3 sequence: CSVEGTGLTEAFF. Here the CDR3 DNA reads TGCAGCGTTGAAGGTACAGGGTTGACTGAAGCTTTCTTT. V and J are TRBV29-1 and TRBJ1-1; D is possibly TRBD1 (6 bases). The CDR3 length is 13 residues. Trimming took 1 base from V and 5 from J, leaving 11 bases between them. The germline V gene encodes CDR1 SQVTM and CDR2 ANQGSEA.

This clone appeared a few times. In DNA form, the CDR3 reads TGCAGCGTTGAAGAAGGGAGGGGCGACGACTACGAGCAGTACTTC. Protein: CSVEEGRGDDYEQYF. This chain uses TRBV29-1 with TRBJ2-7, with 7 bases matching TRBD2. There are 15 residues in the CDR3. The trim removed 0 bases at V and 3 bases at J, leaving 8 bases unmatched. Germline V gene sequence: CDR1 SQVTM, CDR2 ANQGSEA.